What follows is one T cell receptor beta chain and its context. Its antigen remains unidentified. As the CDR3 is not closed by the conserved phenylalanine or tryptophan, this likely results from a read error. No DNA is shown, since the ends of the CDR3 on it are uncertain; the CDR3 is the one TCRdb lists. The sample belongs to a study of tumor and adjacent non-tumor tissue in lung cancer listed by TCRdb under 2018. Study-wide context: Of the cohort, about a dozen patients had adenocarcinoma, 2 had squamous cell carcinoma and 1 had small cell lung cancer. For each patient, one tumor sample and one normal lung sample were taken, giving thirty paired specimens that underwent TCRbeta CDR3 sequencing. The study compared bulk TCRbeta repertoires from lung tumor tissue and matched distant non-tumor lung tissue of under 16 lung cancer patients. Sequencing generated a total of some 130 million productive TCRbeta reads, averaging around 4.2 million reads per sample. Among the approximately 15 patients, ages ranged from about 31 to 85 years, about 10 were men and 5 were women, and disease was TNM stage I to III.

The CDR1 and CDR2 encoded by the germline V gene are SGHDT and YYEEEE. From its first to its last residue, the CDR3 has 22 amino acids. Preparation of the library involved multiplex PCR. The listed sequencing device is Illumina HiSeq 2500. TCRbeta libraries were constructed through three rounds of nested PCR with primers (Table S4) according to protocols adapted from ARM-PCR. PCR products of 200-500 bp were gel-excised and purified with the QIAquick gel extraction kit before sequencing. The authors processed their data as follows. Reads were cleaned with Trimmomatic, merged with FLASH into complete CDR3 sequences, and assigned to V(D)J germline segments with MiTCR. Clonal diversity was computed as the inverse Simpson's index with VDJtools. Productive reads were defined as in-frame sequences without a premature stop codon. The public reads were run again by TCRdb, first through fastp at Q25 and then through MiXCR, and only productive beta chains were kept. Rows with one shared CDR3 protein collapse into an entry with the most common genes and DNA. In this record, the V and J calls reflect TCRdb's handling and not the investigators' own analysis. The sample table records roughly 67,000 distinct CDR3 sequences; 76% of these occur just once. The ten biggest clones cover less than 50% of the sample.

RNA was extracted from bulk unsorted tissue and checked for quality with a NanoDrop ND-1000 and an Agilent 2100. The normal lung samples consisted of distant non-tumor tissue collected more than 3 cm from the tumor edge. The donors were newly diagnosed lung cancer patients admitted for thoracic surgery in China from August to November 2014 who had not received prior chemotherapy. Patients with previous radiotherapy or chemotherapy, or with another concurrent cancer, were excluded from the study. Surgical tissue pieces of roughly 1-2 cm3 were preserved in RNAlater solution and were kept at -80 degrees C until use. Results the study describes overall, beyond this receptor: Peripheral blood was not sequenced, so blood TCRbeta repertoires in these lung cancer patients were not examined. Significantly higher TCR diversity (inverse Simpson) was observed in tumor tissue than in normal lung tissue (approximately 440 vs 150, P = 0.0075, Mann-Whitney U test). The top 100 clones accounted for a significantly larger cumulative portion of the repertoire in normal lung than in tumor tissue. Only 15 or so patients were included in the cohort, and the need for larger samples and more detailed clinical data was noted by the authors. Neither the sequencing platform nor unique molecular identifiers are mentioned in the methods. Younger patients had significantly higher TCR diversity, and higher tumor TCR diversity was associated with shorter overall and disease-free survival.

The source material was distant non-tumor lung tissue. Rearrangement joined TRBV5-6 to TRBJ2-1; TRBD2 is the table's D call and was not checked against the DNA. The TCR originated in a man aged 60 to 75 with non-small cell lung cancer. Here the CDR3 is given as CASSPLRGSRLAGPLQYNEQLS.